The source of this T cell receptor (beta chain) is a study of beta chain features in type 1 diabetes. Study-wide findings and caveats: An over-representation of cells with high TCR expression could result from cDNA sequencing. All four CD4+ subsets from Type 1 diabetes patients carried moderately but significantly shorter TCRB CDR3s.

CD4+ cells of the naive, central memory, regulatory and stem cell-like memory types were sorted via CD45RO/CCR7/CD25/CD127/CD95/CD27. This clone was detected ten times or more. Its target is unknown. What was sequenced were expressed TCRB transcripts, since all of the isolated RNA had been reverse transcribed. Generated by immunoSEQ multiplex PCR, the TCRdb table keeps only in-frame clones and is missing some. The table lists roughly 170,000 clones, about 13% of them singletons, with roughly 0.6% in the top ten. The source is a woman in her late teens or twenties in good health. The sequenced sample consisted of central memory CD4+ T cells from blood.

The CDR3, as DNA: TGTGCCTGGACCGGGACAGGGGGTCTCTCGGGCAATCAGCCCCAGCATTTT. It yields the protein CAWTGTGGLSGNQPQHF. This chain links TRBV30 with TRBJ1-5, with TRBD1 matching 11 bases. CDR1 and CDR2 from the germline V gene are GTSNPN and SVGIG (reference sequence). CDR3 length: 17 amino acids. V shed 4 bases and J 2 bases; nucleotides not matched to a gene: 10.